These 3 T cell receptor beta chains were sequenced from one sample in a study of blood T cell repertoires in COVID-19. Repertoires were generated with immunoSEQ multiplex PCR, while TCRdb's copy carries only in-frame clones and drops some. The table has tens of thousands of clones, 75% to 90% seen once. The sequencing input was peripheral blood. The receptor set was obtained from a man in his fifties or sixties with active or convalescent COVID-19.

The V call is TRBV6-1, the J call TRBJ2-1, with 8 bases that match TRBD1. The CDR3 is 19 amino acids. V was pared by 1 base and J by 5 bases, with 16 bases of the junction left unmatched. CDR1 is MNHNS, CDR2 SASEGT, per germline. The CDR3 sequence is CASSEVTPWTGIGNNEQFF. The CDR3 nucleotides read TGTGCCAGCAGTGAAGTAACCCCCTGGACAGGGATTGGTAACAATGAGCAGTTCTTC.

This sequence joins TRBV29-1 and TRBJ1-2; D is unresolved. V lost 6 bases, J lost 4 bases, and 9 bases lay in between. Germline assignment: CDR1 SQVTM and CDR2 ANQGSEA. The CDR3 is made up of 11 amino acids. The CDR3 coding sequence is TGCAGCGTGATCCGGGGCTATGGCTACACCTTC. Its translation: CSVIRGYGYTF.

V usage is TRBV2 and J usage is TRBJ1-5, with D unresolved. The CDR3 has 14 amino acids. Germline assignment: CDR1 SNHLY and CDR2 FYNNEI. Deletions cut 1 base from V and 5 bases from J, with 9 bases between. The CDR3 reads CASSEGRLYQPQHF. CDR3 nucleotide sequence: TGTGCCAGCAGTGAAGGCAGGTTATATCAGCCCCAGCATTTT.